Below, 10 T cell receptor beta chains from the same sample are listed, as sequenced in a study of T-cell memory formation after mild COVID-19. One entry per CDR3 protein results from TCRdb running MiXCR on the 5' RACE reads. The sample includes approximately 290,000 distinct CDR3 sequences, roughly 8.2% of them seen just once. Sequences were obtained from PBMCs or a T cell subset sorted from them (not recorded which). The source is a young man who had mild COVID-19 (a few samples of this study predate the infection). Cell type and time point are not known.

This clonotype was observed a few times. This CDR3 is CASSLEGWADTQYF. In nucleotides, the CDR3 is TGTGCCAGCAGCTTGGAGGGGTGGGCAGATACGCAGTATTTT. The genes are TRBV5-5 and TRBJ2-3, with D possibly being TRBD1 (5 bases). Trimming stripped 0 bases from V and 4 bases from J, with 9 bases between. The CDR3 sequence is 14 residues long. Germline V gene lookup returns CDR1 SGHKS and CDR2 YYEKEE (reference sequence).

The rearrangement joins TRBV12-3 or TRBV12-4 to TRBJ1-1, with D perhaps matching TRBD1 (5 bases). The CDR3 has 15 residues. V was shortened by 2 bases and J by 4 bases, with 14 bases between the two germline ends. The CDR3 is CASSLNSGELTEAFF. CDR3 sequence (DNA): TGTGCCAGCAGTTTAAACTCGGGGGAACTCACTGAAGCTTTCTTT.

This chain links TRBV5-4 with TRBJ2-1, with 10 bases identical to TRBD2. CDR3 length equals 14 residues. The germline V gene has CDR1 SGHNT and CDR2 YYREEE (reference sequence). Germline trimming cut 4 bases from V and 5 bases from J; bases unmatched to any gene: 3. The CDR3 DNA reads as TGTGCCAGCAGCCCTACTAGCGGGGACAATGAGCAGTTCTTC. Translated: CASSPTSGDNEQFF.

The chain employs TRBV29-1 and TRBJ1-2, with D possibly matching TRBD1 (6 bases). The CDR3 sequence is 13 residues long. Germline-derived CDR1 and CDR2 are SQVTM and ANQGSEA. Trimming pared 6 bases from V and 0 bases from J, leaving 11 bases between. The CDR3 loop is CSVSGQTNYGYTF. In nucleotides, the CDR3 is TGCAGCGTGTCGGGACAAACTAACTATGGCTACACCTTC.

There are a few counts of this clonotype. This chain links TRBV6-2 or TRBV6-3 with TRBJ2-1; 11 bases are shared with TRBD2. The CDR3 extends over 16 amino acids. Trimming took 6 bases from V and 0 from J; bases not matched to a gene: 4. Germline V gene data show CDR1 as MNHEY and CDR2 as SVGEGT. CDR3 sequence (DNA): TGTGCCAGCAGGGGACTAGCGGCGAGCTCCTACAATGAGCAGTTCTTC. Encoded protein: CASRGLAASSYNEQFF.

The rearrangement joins TRBV18 to TRBJ2-5; 9 nucleotides line up with TRBD2. The CDR3 runs 17 residues. V lost 1 base to trimming and J lost 5 bases; unmatched junction nucleotides: 11. Germline CDR1 KGHSH, CDR2 LQKENI. The CDR3 nucleotides are TGTGCCAGCTCACCACGGCCTGGGCGGGGGGGCCACGAGACCCAGTACTTC. Its protein product is CASSPRPGRGGHETQYF.

This clonotype came up once. J is TRBJ2-3 and V is TRBV6-2 or TRBV6-3; 7 bases agree with TRBD2. Per germline, CDR1 MNHEY and CDR2 SVGEGT. This CDR3 has 15 residues. The V and J ends lost 5 bases and 0 bases, in that order; junction bases with no gene match: 5. Here the CDR3 reads CASSNPSGSTDTQYF. The DNA for the CDR3 is TGTGCCAGCAGTAACCCTAGCGGTAGCACAGATACGCAGTATTTT.

In its sample, this clonotype was seen a few times. The chain carries TRBV6-5 and TRBJ2-1, with TRBD1 matching over 11 bases. This CDR3 spans 17 amino acids. Trimming at V came to 6 bases and at J to 9 bases, leaving 16 bases not matched to a gene. Germline CDR1 is MNHEY and CDR2 is SVGAGI. CDR3 sequence (DNA): TGTGCCAGCAGCCGGACAGGGGGCATACGTACATCTGGTGAGCAGTTCTTC. Its protein product is CASSRTGGIRTSGEQFF.

This clonotype showed up just a few times. The chain uses TRBV10-3 and TRBJ2-1, with TRBD2 identical over 10 bases. The CDR3 extends over 14 amino acids. V lost 10 bases and J lost 6; bases outside the gene matches: 9. CDR1 and CDR2 from the germline V gene are ENHRY and SYGVKD. The CDR3 loop reads CATATSGARNEQFF. The CDR3 DNA sequence: TGTGCCACTGCAACTAGCGGGGCCCGCAATGAGCAGTTCTTC.

This clonotype was observed at least ten times. The chain recombines TRBV15 with TRBJ2-1; D gene unclear. V shed 4 bases and J shed 8 bases, with 12 bases lying between them. Looked up from germline, CDR1 is LNHNV and CDR2 is YYDKDF (reference sequence). This CDR3 contains 13 residues. The CDR3 nucleotides read TGTGCCACCAGCATAAGGATCAAACATGAGCAGTTCTTC. Protein: CATSIRIKHEQFF.